This passage covers 13 T cell receptor beta chains from one sample sequenced in a study of early T cells in non-severe SARS-CoV-2 infection. From the 5' RACE reads, TCRdb called clonotypes with MiXCR, one entry per CDR3 protein. Seen here are 45,000 to 50,000 distinct CDR3 sequences, around 5.6% observed once, and the top ten hold around 4.4%. Sequenced: whole blood. The origin of the receptors is an adult who was a healthcare worker with PCR-confirmed SARS-CoV-2 infection or an uninfected control (not recorded which).

The CDR3 here is CASSRSVGPYEQYF. CDR3 DNA: TGTGCCAGCAGTCGCTCCGTGGGCCCCTACGAGCAGTACTTC. The gene calls are TRBV6-2 or TRBV6-3 and TRBJ2-7; D ambiguous. This CDR3 is built from 14 residues. The V end lost 5 bases, the J end lost 2 bases, and 13 bases lay between the germline ends. Germline CDR1 reads MNHEY; CDR2 reads SVGEGT.

This clonotype was detected ten times or more. The CDR3 loop is CSARDLKSGGYTF. The CDR3 DNA is TGCAGTGCTAGAGACCTCAAATCGGGTGGCTACACCTTC. The genes are TRBV20-1 and TRBJ1-2; D gene ambiguous. V was shortened by 0 bases and J by 7 bases, with 12 bases between the two germline ends. This CDR3 contains 13 residues. Germline CDR1 reads DFQATT; CDR2 reads SNEGSKA (reference sequence).

This clonotype was observed at least ten times. The rearrangement joins TRBV12-3 or TRBV12-4 to TRBJ1-5; D gene uncertain. V dropped 6 bases and J dropped 4 bases, with 16 bases sitting between them. This CDR3 has 15 residues. CDR3 sequence (DNA): TGTGCCAGCAGGGCCTTAGGAGGTTTGAATCAGCCCCAGCATTTT. Residues: CASRALGGLNQPQHF.

This clonotype has at least ten counts. The chain is built from TRBV29-1 and TRBJ2-7; no reliable D call. The CDR3 totals 13 residues. The V end lost 4 bases, the J end lost 0 bases, and 10 bases lay between the germline ends. Germline V gives CDR1 SQVTM, CDR2 ANQGSEA. The CDR3 DNA follows: TGCAGCGTTGGGGTTCTGGGCTCCTACGAGCAGTACTTC. As protein: CSVGVLGSYEQYF.

This clonotype was counted between two and nine times. V gene TRBV30 combines with J gene TRBJ1-2; D is perhaps TRBD1 (5 bases). V was trimmed by 1 base and J by 5 bases, leaving 14 bases between them. Looked up from germline, CDR1 is GTSNPN and CDR2 is SVGIG (reference sequence). The CDR3 loop spans 14 amino acids. The CDR3 bases are TGTGCCTGGAGTGCTGCAGGGCTACTTTATGGCTACACCTTC. This codes for CAWSAAGLLYGYTF. Full variable domain (remainder filled in from reference TRBV30 and TRBJ1-2): SQTIHQWPATLVQPVGSPLSLECTVEGTSNPNLYWYRQAAGRGLQLLFYSVGIGQISSEVPQNLSASRPQDRQFILSSKKLLLSDSGFYLCAWSAAGLLYGYTFGSGTRLTVV.

This clonotype has a count of ten or more. The J gene is TRBJ2-5, the V gene TRBV10-3, with 7 nucleotides matching TRBD1. CDR3 length: 14 residues. After removal of 6 bases from V and 2 bases from J, the junction contained 6 bases not matched to a gene. CDR1 and CDR2 (germline): ENHRY, SYGVKD. DNA for the CDR3: TGTGCCATCAGCGCAAACAGGGGACAAGAGACCCAGTACTTC. It is translated as CAISANRGQETQYF.

The chain carries TRBV29-1 and TRBJ1-2; tentative D call: TRBD1 (5 bases). CDR1 is SQVTM, CDR2 ANQGSEA, per germline. The CDR3 contains 12 residues. V lost 5 bases to trimming and J lost 7 bases, with 14 bases between them. The CDR3 DNA reads as TGCAGCGTTTGGGGGAATGTTGGTGGCTACACCTTC. It translates to CSVWGNVGGYTF.

This clonotype was seen only a few times. The chain couples TRBV6-1 to TRBJ2-3, with TRBD2 as a possible D gene (7 bases). Germline assignment: CDR1 MNHNS and CDR2 SASEGT. This CDR3 has 16 amino acids. Between the trimmed V and J ends, which lost 6 bases and 6 bases, there was a span of 22 bases. CDR3 in amino acids: CASRPKRGGERDTQYF. In DNA, the CDR3 is TGTGCCAGCAGACCTAAGAGAGGGGGGGAGAGGGATACGCAGTATTTT.

In this sample, this clonotype turned up many times. The chain links TRBV7-2 to TRBJ2-5; D may correspond to TRBD1 or TRBD2 (5 bases each). V was pared by 6 bases and J by 4 bases, with 15 bases between. The CDR3 is 14 residues long. Germline CDR1 SGHTA, CDR2 FQGNSA. CDR3 sequence: CASRNPPGGETQYF. CDR3 sequence (DNA): TGTGCCAGCAGGAATCCACCTGGGGGAGAGACCCAGTACTTC. Supplemented by reference TRBV7-2 and TRBJ2-5, the full variable domain reads GAGVSQSPSNKVTEKGKDVELRCDPISGHTALYWYRQSLGQGLEFLIYFQGNSAPDKSGLPSDRFSAERTGGSVSTLTIQRTQQEDSAVYLCASRNPPGGETQYFGPGTRLLVL.

About this clonotype: One junction end disagrees with the germline gene, perhaps due to a read error. The chain combines TRBV5-1 with TRBJ2-5, with D tentatively TRBD1 or TRBD2 (6 bases each). The germline gives CDR1 SGHRS, CDR2 YFSETQ. The CDR3 length is 15 residues. CDR3 sequence: CACSLVGGAGETQYF. CDR3 DNA: TGCGCCTGCAGCTTGGTCGGGGGCGCGGGAGAGACCCAGTACTTC.

This chain uses TRBV6-6 with TRBJ2-3; either TRBD1 or TRBD2 may fit D (7 bases each). Trimming removed 0 bases at V and 6 bases at J, with 19 bases between. The CDR3 length is 17 residues. Germline-derived CDR1 and CDR2 are MNHNY and SVGAGI (reference sequence). The CDR3 DNA reads TGTGCCAGCAGTTACTCTTGGGGGGACAGCGGGGCGGATACGCAGTATTTT. Encoded protein: CASSYSWGDSGADTQYF.

This clonotype was observed at least ten times. This chain links TRBV29-1 with TRBJ2-7; D could derive from TRBD1 or TRBD2 (5 bases each). The germline V gene has CDR1 SQVTM and CDR2 ANQGSEA. The CDR3 has 12 amino acids. Trimming shortened V by 6 bases and J by 6 bases, and 15 bases separated the two germline ends. This CDR3 reads CSVTGTPLEQYF. The CDR3 DNA is TGCAGCGTGACCGGGACCCCGCTCGAGCAGTACTTC.

The chain is built from TRBV7-2 and TRBJ2-1, with 8 bases lining up with TRBD2. V was pared by 5 bases and J by 9 bases, with 12 bases of the junction left unmatched. CDR1 and CDR2 (germline): SGHTA, FQGNSA. The CDR3 runs to 15 residues. The CDR3 DNA is TGTGCCAGCAGCCACCTTAGCGGGACGGCGCCTGAGCAGTTCTTC. It is translated as CASSHLSGTAPEQFF.